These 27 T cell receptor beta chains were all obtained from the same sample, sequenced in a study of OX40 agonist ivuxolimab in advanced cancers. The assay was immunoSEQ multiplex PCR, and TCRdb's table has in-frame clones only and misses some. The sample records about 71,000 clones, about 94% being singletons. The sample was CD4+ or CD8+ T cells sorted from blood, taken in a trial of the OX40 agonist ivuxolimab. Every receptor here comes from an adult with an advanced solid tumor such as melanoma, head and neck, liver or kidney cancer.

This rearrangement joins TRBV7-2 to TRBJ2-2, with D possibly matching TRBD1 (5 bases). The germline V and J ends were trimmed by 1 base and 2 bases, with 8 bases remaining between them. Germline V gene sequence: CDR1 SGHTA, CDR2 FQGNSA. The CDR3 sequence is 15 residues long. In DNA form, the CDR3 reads TGTGCCAGCAGCTTAGAATGGGGCAACACCGGGGAGCTGTTTTTT. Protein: CASSLEWGNTGELFF.

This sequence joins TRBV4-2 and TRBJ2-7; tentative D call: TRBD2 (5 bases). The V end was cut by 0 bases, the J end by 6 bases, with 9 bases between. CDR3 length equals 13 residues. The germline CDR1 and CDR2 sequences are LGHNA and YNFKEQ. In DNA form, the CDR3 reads TGTGCCAGCAGCCAAGATAACGGGGTCGAGCAGTACTTC. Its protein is CASSQDNGVEQYF.

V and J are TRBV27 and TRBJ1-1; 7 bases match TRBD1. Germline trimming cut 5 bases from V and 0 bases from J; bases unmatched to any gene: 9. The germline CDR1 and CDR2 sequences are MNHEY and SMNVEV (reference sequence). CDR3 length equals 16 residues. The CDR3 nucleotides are TGTGCCAGCAGTCCAAACCGACAGGGAATGAACACTGAAGCTTTCTTT. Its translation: CASSPNRQGMNTEAFF.

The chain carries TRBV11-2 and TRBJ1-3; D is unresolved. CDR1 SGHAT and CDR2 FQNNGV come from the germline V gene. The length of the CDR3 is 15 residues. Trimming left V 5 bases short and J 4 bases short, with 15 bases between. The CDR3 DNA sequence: TGTGCCAGCAGCCCCTCGCAGGTCGTAGGAAACACCATATATTTT. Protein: CASSPSQVVGNTIYF.

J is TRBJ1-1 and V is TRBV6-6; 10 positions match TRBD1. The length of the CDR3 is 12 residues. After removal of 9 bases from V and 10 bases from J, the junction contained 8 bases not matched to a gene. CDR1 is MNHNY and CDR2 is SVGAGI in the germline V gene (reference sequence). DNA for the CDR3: TGTGCCAGTTCCGGGACAGGGGATCGAGCTTTCTTT. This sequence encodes CASSGTGDRAFF.

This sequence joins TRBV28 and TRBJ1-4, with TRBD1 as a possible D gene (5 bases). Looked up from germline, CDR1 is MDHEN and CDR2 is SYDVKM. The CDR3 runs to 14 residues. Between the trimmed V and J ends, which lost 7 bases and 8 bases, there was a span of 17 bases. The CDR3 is CASNPRGMGEKLFF. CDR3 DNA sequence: TGTGCCAGCAATCCCCGGGGGATGGGGGAAAAACTGTTTTTT.

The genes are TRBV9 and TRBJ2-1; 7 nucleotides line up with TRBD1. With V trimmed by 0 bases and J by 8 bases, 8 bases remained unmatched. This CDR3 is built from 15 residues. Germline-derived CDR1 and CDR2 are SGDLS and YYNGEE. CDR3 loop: CASSVEGARMDEQFF. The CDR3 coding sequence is TGTGCCAGCAGCGTAGAGGGGGCGCGGATGGATGAGCAGTTCTTC. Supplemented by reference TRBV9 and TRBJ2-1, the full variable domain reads DSGVTQTPKHLITATGQRVTLRCSPRSGDLSVYWYQQSLDQGLQFLIQYYNGEERAKGNILERFSAQQFPDLHSELNLSSLELGDSALYFCASSVEGARMDEQFFGPGTRLTVL.

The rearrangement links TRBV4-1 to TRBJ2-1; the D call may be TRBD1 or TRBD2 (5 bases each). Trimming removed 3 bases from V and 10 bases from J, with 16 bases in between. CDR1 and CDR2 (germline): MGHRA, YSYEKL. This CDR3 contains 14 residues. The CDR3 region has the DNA TGCGCCAGCAGCCAGGCATGGGACCGACAAGAGCAGTTCTTC. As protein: CASSQAWDRQEQFF.

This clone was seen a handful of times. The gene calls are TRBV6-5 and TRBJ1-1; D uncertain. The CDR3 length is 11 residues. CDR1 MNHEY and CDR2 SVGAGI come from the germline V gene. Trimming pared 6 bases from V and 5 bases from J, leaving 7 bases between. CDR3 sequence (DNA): TGTGCCAGCAGCGACGGTACTGAAGCTTTCTTT. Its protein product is CASSDGTEAFF.

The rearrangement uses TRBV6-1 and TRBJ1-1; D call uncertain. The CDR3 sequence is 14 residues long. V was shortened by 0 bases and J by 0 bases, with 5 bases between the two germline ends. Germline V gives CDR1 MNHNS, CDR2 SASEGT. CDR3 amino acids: CASSEADLNTEAFF. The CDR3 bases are TGTGCCAGCAGTGAAGCCGACTTGAACACTGAAGCTTTCTTT.

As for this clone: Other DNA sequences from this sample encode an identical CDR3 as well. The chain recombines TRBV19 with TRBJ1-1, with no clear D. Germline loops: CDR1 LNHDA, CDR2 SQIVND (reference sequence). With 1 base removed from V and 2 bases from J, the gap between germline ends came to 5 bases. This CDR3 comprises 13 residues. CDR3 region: CASSIGGNTEAFF. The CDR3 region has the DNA TGTGCCAGTAGTATAGGGGGAAACACTGAAGCTTTCTTT.

The CDR3 bases are TGTGCCAGCAGCTTCGGGGTCAGGGGGCTGGACTATGGCTACACCTTC. It translates to CASSFGVRGLDYGYTF. The chain employs TRBV7-8 and TRBJ1-2, with 8 bases lining up with TRBD1. Germline assignment: CDR1 SGHVS and CDR2 FQNEAQ. Trimming cost V 3 bases and J 3 bases; bases outside gene matches: 9. The CDR3 is made up of 16 amino acids.

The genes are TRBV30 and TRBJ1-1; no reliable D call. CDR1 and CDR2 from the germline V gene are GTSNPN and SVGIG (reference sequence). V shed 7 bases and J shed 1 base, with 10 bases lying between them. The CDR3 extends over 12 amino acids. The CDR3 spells CASRPENTEAFF. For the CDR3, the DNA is TGTGCCTCAAGACCGGAGAACACTGAAGCTTTCTTT.

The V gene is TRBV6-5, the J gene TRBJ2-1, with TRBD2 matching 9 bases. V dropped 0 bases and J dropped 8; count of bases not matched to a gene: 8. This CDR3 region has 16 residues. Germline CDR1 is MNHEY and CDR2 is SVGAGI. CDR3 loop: CASSYSVAGVFDEQFF. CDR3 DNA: TGTGCCAGCAGTTACTCGGTAGCGGGAGTTTTCGATGAGCAGTTCTTC.

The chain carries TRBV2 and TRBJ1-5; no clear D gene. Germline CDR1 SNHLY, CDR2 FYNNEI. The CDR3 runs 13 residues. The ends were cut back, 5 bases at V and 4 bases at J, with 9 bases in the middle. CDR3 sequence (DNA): TGTGCCAGCAGTATAGGTGGTAATCAGCCCCAGCATTTT. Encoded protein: CASSIGGNQPQHF.

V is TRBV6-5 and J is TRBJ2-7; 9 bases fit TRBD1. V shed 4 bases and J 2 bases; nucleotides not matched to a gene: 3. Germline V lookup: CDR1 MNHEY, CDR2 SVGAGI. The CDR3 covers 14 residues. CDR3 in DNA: TGTGCCAGCAGTTTGGGACAGGGCCCCTACGAGCAGTACTTC. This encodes CASSLGQGPYEQYF.

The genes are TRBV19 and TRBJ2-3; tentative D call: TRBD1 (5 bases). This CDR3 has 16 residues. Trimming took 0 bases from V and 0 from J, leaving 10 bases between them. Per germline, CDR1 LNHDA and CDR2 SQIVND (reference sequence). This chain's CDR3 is CASSIEETDSTDTQYF. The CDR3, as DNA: TGTGCCAGTAGTATAGAAGAGACAGATAGCACAGATACGCAGTATTTT. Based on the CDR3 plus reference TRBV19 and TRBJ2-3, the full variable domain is DGGITQSPKYLFRKEGQNVTLSCEQNLNHDAMYWYRQDPGQGLRLIYYSQIVNDFQKGDIAEGYSVSREKKESFPLTVTSAQKNPTAFYLCASSIEETDSTDTQYFGPGTRLTVL.

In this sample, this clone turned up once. The CDR3 here is CASSPPRTGVYGYTF. The CDR3, as DNA: TGTGCCAGCAGCCCCCCAAGGACAGGGGTTTATGGCTACACCTTC. J is TRBJ1-2 and V is TRBV7-9; TRBD1 aligns across 9 bases. This CDR3 is 15 amino acids long. J lost 5 bases, V lost 5 bases, and 9 bases had no gene match. CDR1 and CDR2 (germline): SEHNR, FQNEAQ (reference sequence).

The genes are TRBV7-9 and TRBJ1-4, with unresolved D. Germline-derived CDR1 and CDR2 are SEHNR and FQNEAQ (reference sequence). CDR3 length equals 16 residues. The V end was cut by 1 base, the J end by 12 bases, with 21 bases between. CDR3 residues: CASSLERAIVLDQLFF. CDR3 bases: TGTGCCAGCAGCTTAGAGCGGGCGATCGTTTTGGATCAACTGTTTTTT.

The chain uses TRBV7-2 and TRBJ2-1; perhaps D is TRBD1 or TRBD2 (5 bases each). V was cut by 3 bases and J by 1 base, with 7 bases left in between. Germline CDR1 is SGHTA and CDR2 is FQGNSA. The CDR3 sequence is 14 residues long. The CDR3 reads CASSFWGSYNEQFF. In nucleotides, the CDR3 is TGTGCCAGCAGCTTTTGGGGGTCCTACAATGAGCAGTTCTTC.

The CDR3 protein is CASSLWRGTSGEGEQFF. Written as DNA, the CDR3 is TGTGCCAGCAGTTTATGGCGCGGGACTAGCGGGGAGGGAGAGCAGTTCTTC. V gene TRBV27 combines with J gene TRBJ2-1; TRBD2 matches 13 bases. CDR3 size: 17 residues. The junction had 10 bases not matched to a gene; V was cut back by 1 base and J by 10 bases. The germline gives CDR1 MNHEY, CDR2 SMNVEV (reference sequence).

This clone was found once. The CDR3 DNA follows: TGTGCCAGCAGCTACTCAGCGGGAGGGCCGCGAAGCTCCTACAATGAGCAGTTCTTC. Residues: CASSYSAGGPRSSYNEQFF. The chain couples TRBV28 to TRBJ2-1; 10 nucleotides agree with TRBD2. The trim removed 6 bases at V and 0 bases at J, leaving 14 bases unmatched. Germline V gene data show CDR1 as MDHEN and CDR2 as SYDVKM. This CDR3 is built from 19 residues.

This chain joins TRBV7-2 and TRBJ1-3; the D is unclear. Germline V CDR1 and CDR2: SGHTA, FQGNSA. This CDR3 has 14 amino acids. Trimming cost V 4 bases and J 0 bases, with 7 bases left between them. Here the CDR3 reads CASSSGISGNTIYF. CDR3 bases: TGTGCCAGCAGCTCCGGGATCTCTGGAAACACCATATATTTT.

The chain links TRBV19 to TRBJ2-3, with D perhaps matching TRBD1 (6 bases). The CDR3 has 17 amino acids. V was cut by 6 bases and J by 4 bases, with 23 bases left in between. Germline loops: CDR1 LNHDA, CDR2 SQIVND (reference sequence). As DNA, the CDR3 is TGTGCCAGTAGCCTCCGTTGGGGACAAGTAAAAGCAGATACGCAGTATTTT. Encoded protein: CASSLRWGQVKADTQYF.

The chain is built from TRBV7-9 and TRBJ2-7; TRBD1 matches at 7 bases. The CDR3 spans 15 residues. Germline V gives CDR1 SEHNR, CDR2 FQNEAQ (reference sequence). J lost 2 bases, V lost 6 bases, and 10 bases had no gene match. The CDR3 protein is CASSRVTGDAYEQYF. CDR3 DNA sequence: TGTGCCAGCAGTCGCGTCACAGGGGATGCCTACGAGCAGTACTTC.

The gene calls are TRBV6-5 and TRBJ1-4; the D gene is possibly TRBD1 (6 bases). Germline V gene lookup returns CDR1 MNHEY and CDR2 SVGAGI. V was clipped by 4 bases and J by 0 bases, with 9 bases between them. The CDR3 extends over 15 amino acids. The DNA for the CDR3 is TGTGCCAGCAGTTTCCGACAGGCAACTAATGAAAAACTGTTTTTT. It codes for CASSFRQATNEKLFF.

Written as DNA, the CDR3 is TGTGCCAGTAGTATGGGTAGTAGGAGCTCCTACGAGCAGTACTTC. This codes for CASSMGSRSSYEQYF. V usage is TRBV19 and J usage is TRBJ2-7; no reliable D call. This CDR3 contains 15 residues. V gave up 3 bases and J gave up 0 bases, with 12 bases separating them. Germline V gene lookup returns CDR1 LNHDA and CDR2 SQIVND (reference sequence).